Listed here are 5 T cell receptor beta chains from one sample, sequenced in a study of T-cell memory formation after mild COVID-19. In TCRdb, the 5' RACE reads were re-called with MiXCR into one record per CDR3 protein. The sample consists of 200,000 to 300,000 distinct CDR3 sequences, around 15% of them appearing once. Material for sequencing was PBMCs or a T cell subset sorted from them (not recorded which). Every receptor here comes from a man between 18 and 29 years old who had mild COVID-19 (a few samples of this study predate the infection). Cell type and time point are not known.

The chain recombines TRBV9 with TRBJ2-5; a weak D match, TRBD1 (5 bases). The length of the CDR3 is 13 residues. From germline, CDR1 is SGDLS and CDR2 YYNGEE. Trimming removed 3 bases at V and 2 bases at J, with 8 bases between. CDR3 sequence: CASSETVQETQYF. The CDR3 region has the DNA TGTGCCAGCAGCGAGACAGTTCAAGAGACCCAGTACTTC.

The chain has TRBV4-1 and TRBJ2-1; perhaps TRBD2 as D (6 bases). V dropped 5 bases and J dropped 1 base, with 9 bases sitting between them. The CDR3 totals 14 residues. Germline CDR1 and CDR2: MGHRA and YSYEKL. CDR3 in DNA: TGCGCCAGCAGCGGCGGGGCGTCCTACAATGAGCAGTTCTTC. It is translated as CASSGGASYNEQFF.

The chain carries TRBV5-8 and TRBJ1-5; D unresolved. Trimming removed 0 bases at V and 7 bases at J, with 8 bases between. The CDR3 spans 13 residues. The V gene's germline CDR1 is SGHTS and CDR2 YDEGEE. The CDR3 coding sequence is TGTGCCAGCAGCTTGGAGCTCCCACAGCCCCAGCATTTT. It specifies CASSLELPQPQHF.

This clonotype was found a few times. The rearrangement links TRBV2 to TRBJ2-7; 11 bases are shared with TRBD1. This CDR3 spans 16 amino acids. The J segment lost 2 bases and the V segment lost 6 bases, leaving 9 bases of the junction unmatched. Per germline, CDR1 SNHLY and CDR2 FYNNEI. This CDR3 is CASSLNRDRGAYEQYF. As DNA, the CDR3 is TGTGCCAGCAGCCTAAACCGGGACAGGGGGGCCTACGAGCAGTACTTC.

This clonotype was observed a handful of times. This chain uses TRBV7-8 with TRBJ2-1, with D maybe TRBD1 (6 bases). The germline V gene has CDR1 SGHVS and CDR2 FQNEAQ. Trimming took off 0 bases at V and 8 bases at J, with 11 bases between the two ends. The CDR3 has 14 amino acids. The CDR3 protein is CASSLAAGVDEQFF. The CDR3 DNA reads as TGTGCCAGCAGCTTAGCTGCAGGGGTAGATGAGCAGTTCTTC. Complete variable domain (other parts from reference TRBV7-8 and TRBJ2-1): GAGVSQSPRYKVAKRGQDVALRCDPISGHVSLFWYQQALGQGPEFLTYFQNEAQLDKSGLPSDRFFAERPEGSVSTLKIQRTQQEDSAVYLCASSLAAGVDEQFFGPGTRLTVL.